Shown below are 22 T cell receptor beta chains from a single sample sequenced in a study of CD8 T cells in Susac syndrome. With random hexamers, 0.5 to 1 ug RNA was reverse transcribed. TCRdb analysed the immunoSEQ multiplex PCR reads with MiXCR anew, one entry per CDR3 protein. The profile shows over 150,000 distinct CDR3 sequences, just under 95% of them singletons. Sequenced sample: CD4+ T cells from PBMCs. The source is a human donor with Susac syndrome.

The chain has TRBV28 and TRBJ1-1; TRBD1 matches 10 bases. CDR3 length: 15 residues. Losses at the gene ends were 4 bases for V and 4 bases for J; bases not matched to a gene: 6. Germline V gene sequence: CDR1 MDHEN, CDR2 SYDVKM. In DNA form, the CDR3 reads TGTGCCAGCAGTTCCCGGGACAGGGGATCCACTGAAGCTTTCTTT. It encodes CASSSRDRGSTEAFF. The complete variable domain, with remaining parts taken from reference TRBV28 and TRBJ1-1, reads DVKVTQSSRYLVKRTGEKVFLECVQDMDHENMFWYRQDPGLGLRLIYFSYDVKMKEKGDIPEGYSVSREKKERFSLILESASTNQTSMYLCASSSRDRGSTEAFFGQGTRLTVV.

This clonotype was counted a single time. This chain joins TRBV3-1 and TRBJ2-1; weak D call: TRBD1 (5 bases). V was clipped by 7 bases and J by 5 bases, with 12 bases between them. In germline, CDR1 is LGHDT, CDR2 YNNKEL (reference sequence). This CDR3 has 13 residues. The CDR3 bases are TGTGCCAGCAACCAGATAGGGGACAATGAGCAGTTCTTC. Protein: CASNQIGDNEQFF.

In DNA, the CDR3 is TGTGCCATCAGACAGGGAGGGAACACTGAAGCTTTCTTT. This codes for CAIRQGGNTEAFF. V and J are TRBV10-3 and TRBJ1-1, with a weak D call TRBD1 (6 bases). V was pared by 6 bases and J by 1 base, with 9 bases between. The CDR3 has 13 residues. From germline, CDR1 is ENHRY and CDR2 SYGVKD.

The chain uses TRBV2 and TRBJ2-1, with 9 bases aligning to TRBD2. The CDR3 loop spans 16 amino acids. After removal of 4 bases from V and 9 bases from J, the junction contained 13 bases not matched to a gene. The germline V gene has CDR1 SNHLY and CDR2 FYNNEI. The CDR3 DNA follows: TGTGCCAGCAGTGGGTTAGCGGGAGTCCCCAACGGTGAGCAGTTCTTC. It encodes CASSGLAGVPNGEQFF. Full variable domain (outside the CDR3, taken from reference TRBV2 and TRBJ2-1): EPEVTQTPSHQVTQMGQEVILRCVPISNHLYFYWYRQILGQKVEFLVSFYNNEISEKSEIFDDQFSVERPDGSNFTLKIRSTKLEDSAMYFCASSGLAGVPNGEQFFGPGTRLTVL.

The rearrangement joins TRBV30 to TRBJ1-5; no firm D call. The CDR3 consists of 16 residues. CDR1 and CDR2 (germline): GTSNPN, SVGIG (reference sequence). The ends were cut back, 0 bases at V and 0 bases at J, with 12 bases in the middle. CDR3: CAWSVPASNSNQPQHF. CDR3 DNA sequence: TGTGCCTGGAGTGTACCGGCCTCAAATAGCAATCAGCCCCAGCATTTT.

This chain connects TRBV7-9 to TRBJ2-3; 12 nucleotides align to TRBD2. CDR3 length: 15 amino acids. Germline V gene data show CDR1 as SEHNR and CDR2 as FQNEAQ (reference sequence). The junction had 11 bases not matched to a gene; V was cut back by 10 bases and J by 6 bases. CDR3 residues: CATATSGRSADTQYF. The CDR3 DNA follows: TGTGCCACGGCGACTAGCGGGAGATCTGCGGATACGCAGTATTTT.

This clonotype appeared a few times. The J gene is TRBJ2-7, the V gene TRBV7-2, with 7 bases matching TRBD2. CDR1 SGHTA and CDR2 FQGNSA come from the germline V gene. This CDR3 comprises 14 residues. The V and J ends lost 2 bases and 2 bases, in that order; junction bases with no gene match: 3. The CDR3 is CASSLLGTTYEQYF. In DNA form, the CDR3 reads TGTGCCAGCAGCTTATTGGGGACTACCTACGAGCAGTACTTC.

CDR3 region: CASKLAGAYEQYF. The CDR3 DNA reads TGTGCCTCTAAACTAGCGGGAGCCTACGAGCAGTACTTC. The V call is TRBV30, the J call TRBJ2-7, with TRBD2 matching 11 bases. V lost 7 bases to trimming and J lost 2 bases; unmatched junction nucleotides: 4. From germline, CDR1 is GTSNPN and CDR2 SVGIG (reference sequence). CDR3 length: 13 residues.

The chain recombines TRBV6-4 with TRBJ2-1; 7 bases match TRBD2. The CDR3 runs 14 residues. The V segment lost 5 bases and the J segment 8 bases; nucleotides outside the gene matches: 9. CDR1 MRHNA and CDR2 SNTAGT come from the germline V gene. The CDR3 bases are TGTGCCAGCAGTAAGCGGGGCCTCTTGGATGAGCAGTTCTTC. Translating gives CASSKRGLLDEQFF.

This chain connects TRBV4-3 to TRBJ2-1, with 12 bases identical to TRBD2. The CDR3 extends over 17 amino acids. Germline values: CDR1 LGHNA, CDR2 YSLEER. The V gene end was trimmed by 4 bases and the J gene end by 2 bases; junction bases not matched to a gene: 6. CDR3: CASSRDSSGRAYNEQFF. CDR3 coding DNA: TGCGCCAGCAGCCGGGATTCTAGCGGGAGGGCCTACAATGAGCAGTTCTTC.

Written as DNA, the CDR3 is TGCAGCGTTGCCGGGACTAGCGGCACAGATACGCAGTATTTT. Translated: CSVAGTSGTDTQYF. V gene TRBV29-1 combines with J gene TRBJ2-3, with 10 nucleotides matching TRBD2. V was clipped by 4 bases and J by 1 base; unmatched bases: 2. The V gene's germline CDR1 is SQVTM and CDR2 ANQGSEA. This CDR3 spans 14 amino acids.

The V gene is TRBV29-1, the J gene TRBJ1-1; D unclear. Trimming took 7 bases from V and 0 from J, leaving 18 bases between them. CDR3 size: 15 residues. The germline V gene has CDR1 SQVTM and CDR2 ANQGSEA. CDR3 sequence reads: CSACCPDPMNTEAFF. The CDR3, as DNA: TGCAGCGCATGTTGTCCAGACCCCATGAACACTGAAGCTTTCTTT.

Only one count was recorded for this clonotype. This rearrangement joins TRBV28 to TRBJ2-5; 8 nucleotides match TRBD2. Looked up from germline, CDR1 is MDHEN and CDR2 is SYDVKM. Unmatched junction bases numbered 12, after V lost 4 bases and J lost 5 bases. The CDR3 is made up of 16 amino acids. CDR3 amino acids: CASSYPYVTGGETQYF. DNA of the CDR3: TGTGCCAGCAGTTACCCCTACGTTACGGGGGGGGAGACCCAGTACTTC.

V usage is TRBV10-3 and J usage is TRBJ1-2; D remains ambiguous. This CDR3 spans 13 amino acids. Between the trimmed V and J ends, which lost 4 bases and 5 bases, there was a span of 11 bases. Per germline, CDR1 ENHRY and CDR2 SYGVKD. CDR3 in DNA: TGTGCCATCAGTGCGGAGCAGGAATATGGCTACACCTTC. Protein sequence: CAISAEQEYGYTF.

The chain uses TRBV3-1 and TRBJ2-7; unclear D gene. Trimming pared 2 bases from V and 7 bases from J, leaving 12 bases between. This CDR3 comprises 13 residues. Germline V gene lookup returns CDR1 LGHDT and CDR2 YNNKEL (reference sequence). The CDR3 reads CASSQSVPGEQYF. The CDR3 nucleotides read TGTGCCAGCAGCCAAAGTGTTCCCGGGGAGCAGTACTTC.

CDR3 loop: CASSLIGRPLAKNIQYF. For the CDR3, the DNA is TGCGCCAGCAGCCTCATCGGGCGACCGCTAGCCAAAAACATTCAGTACTTC. This chain connects TRBV4-1 to TRBJ2-4, with D unresolved. The CDR3 extends over 17 amino acids. The V end was cut by 4 bases, the J end by 0 bases, with 16 bases between. Germline values: CDR1 MGHRA, CDR2 YSYEKL.

V is TRBV7-2 and J is TRBJ2-5; 8 bases agree with TRBD2. After removal of 7 bases from V and 5 bases from J, the junction contained 9 bases not matched to a gene. The CDR3 spans 14 residues. From germline, CDR1 is SGHTA and CDR2 FQGNSA. CDR3 in amino acids: CASTPSGRVETQYF. The CDR3 DNA sequence: TGTGCCAGCACCCCTTCCGGGAGGGTGGAGACCCAGTACTTC.

The chain has TRBV20-1 and TRBJ1-1; no clear D. Trimming pared 5 bases from V and 3 bases from J, leaving 16 bases between. Germline values: CDR1 DFQATT, CDR2 SNEGSKA (reference sequence). CDR3 length: 14 residues. CDR3 region: CSAARSTMDTEAFF. CDR3 coding DNA: TGCAGTGCTGCACGAAGCACGATGGACACTGAAGCTTTCTTT.

The V gene is TRBV27, the J gene TRBJ1-1; D unresolved. CDR3 length: 13 residues. Trimming pared 8 bases from V and 5 bases from J, leaving 15 bases between. The germline gives CDR1 MNHEY, CDR2 SMNVEV (reference sequence). The CDR3 here is CASSLKRETEAFF. The DNA for the CDR3 is TGTGCCAGCTCACTTAAAAGGGAAACTGAAGCTTTCTTT.

The genes are TRBV10-3 and TRBJ2-3; unclear D gene. V was trimmed by 5 bases and J by 7 bases, leaving 10 bases between them. The CDR3 contains 12 residues. Germline CDR1 and CDR2: ENHRY and SYGVKD. CDR3 bases: TGTGCCATCAGTCATGGATCAAATACGCAGTATTTT. Translation gives CAISHGSNTQYF.

J is TRBJ2-7 and V is TRBV20-1, with TRBD1 matching 8 bases. CDR1 is DFQATT, CDR2 SNEGSKA, per germline (reference sequence). This CDR3 has 13 residues. J lost 3 bases, V lost 1 base, and 2 bases had no gene match. The CDR3 coding sequence is TGCAGTGCTAGAGGACAGGGGAACTACGAGCAGTACTTC. Amino acid sequence: CSARGQGNYEQYF.

The V gene is TRBV20-1, the J gene TRBJ1-1, with unresolved D. Looked up from germline, CDR1 is DFQATT and CDR2 is SNEGSKA (reference sequence). CDR3 size: 13 residues. The V and J ends lost 1 base and 2 bases respectively, with 8 bases between them. The CDR3 nucleotides are TGCAGTGCTAGAGGGGCAGGTAACACTGAAGCTTTCTTT. This translates into CSARGAGNTEAFF.